These 14 T cell receptor beta chains came from one sample sequenced in a study of CD8 T cells in Susac syndrome. The RNA input was 0.5 to 1 ug, and it was reverse transcribed with random hexamers. A single record per CDR3 protein comes from TCRdb applying MiXCR to the immunoSEQ multiplex PCR reads. This table has about 150,000 distinct CDR3 sequences, approximately 95% appearing once. The sample consisted of CD4+ T cells from PBMCs. Receptor source: a human donor with multiple sclerosis.

The chain links TRBV30 to TRBJ1-2; TRBD1 is a possible D gene (5 bases). This CDR3 spans 14 amino acids. Deletions cut 3 bases from V and 7 bases from J, with 18 bases between. Germline V gene lookup returns CDR1 GTSNPN and CDR2 SVGIG (reference sequence). The CDR3 DNA reads TGTGCCTGGAGCAACTCTCAGGGTGGGGTTGGCTACACCTTC. It yields the protein CAWSNSQGGVGYTF.

The CDR3 nucleotides read TGTGCCAGCAGCCAAGACAACAGGTACTACGAGCAGTACTTC. This gives the protein CASSQDNRYYEQYF. V usage is TRBV3-1 and J usage is TRBJ2-7, with D possibly TRBD1 on 5 matching bases. The CDR3 consists of 14 residues. Looked up from germline, CDR1 is LGHDT and CDR2 is YNNKEL (reference sequence). V was shortened by 0 bases and J by 3 bases, with 9 bases between the two germline ends.

The chain's CDR3 is CASSVGDPLAYEQYF. As DNA, the CDR3 is TGTGCCAGCAGCGTAGGAGACCCACTAGCTTACGAGCAGTACTTC. The chain has TRBV9 and TRBJ2-7, with D perhaps TRBD2 (6 bases). Germline V gene data show CDR1 as SGDLS and CDR2 as YYNGEE. Trimming removed 0 bases from V and 4 bases from J, with 14 bases in between. The CDR3 is made up of 15 amino acids.

The chain links TRBV5-6 to TRBJ1-1, with TRBD1 matching 7 bases. V lost 3 bases, J lost 5 bases, and 7 bases stayed unmatched. Germline V CDR1 and CDR2: SGHDT, YYEEEE. There are 14 residues in the CDR3. CDR3 bases: TGTGCCAGCAGCTCCAGACAGGGACGGACTGAAGCTTTCTTT. Translating gives CASSSRQGRTEAFF. The full variable domain, its missing parts supplied by reference TRBV5-6 and TRBJ1-1, is DAGVTQSPTHLIKTRGQQVTLRCSPKSGHDTVSWYQQALGQGPQFIFQYYEEEERQRGNFPDRFSGHQFPNYSSELNVNALLLGDSALYLCASSSRQGRTEAFFGQGTRLTVV.

The CDR3: CASSLDPGRRTFF. The DNA of the CDR3 is TGTGCCAGCTCCCTGGACCCGGGGCGAAGAACTTTCTTT. The chain joins TRBV14 to TRBJ1-1; D possibly corresponds to TRBD1 (5 bases). Germline assignment: CDR1 SGHDN and CDR2 FVKESK. Trimming removed 8 bases from V and 12 bases from J, with 22 bases in between. The CDR3 consists of 13 residues.

This clonotype was recorded once. This sequence joins TRBV5-1 and TRBJ2-1, with TRBD1 as a possible D gene (6 bases). The CDR3 contains 15 residues. Between the trimmed V and J ends, which lost 5 bases and 7 bases, there was a span of 19 bases. Germline-derived CDR1 and CDR2 are SGHRS and YFSETQ. Written as DNA, the CDR3 is TGCGCCAGCAGTTCTGGACAGTCCCGGACGAATGAGCAGTTCTTC. This codes for CASSSGQSRTNEQFF. Together with reference TRBV5-1 and TRBJ2-1, the CDR3 gives the full variable domain: KAGVTQTPRYLIKTRGQQVTLSCSPISGHRSVSWYQQTPGQGLQFLFEYFSETQRNKGNFPGRFSGRQFSNSRSEMNVSTLELGDSALYLCASSSGQSRTNEQFFGPGTRLTVL.

V and J are TRBV12-3 or TRBV12-4 and TRBJ1-1; D remains unclear. CDR3 size: 13 residues. V was clipped by 3 bases and J by 5 bases, with 10 bases between them. This CDR3 is CASSLFARTEAFF. DNA of the CDR3: TGTGCCAGCAGTTTGTTTGCGCGAACTGAAGCTTTCTTT.

The genes are TRBV9 and TRBJ1-2; D possibly corresponds to TRBD1 (6 bases). Germline V gives CDR1 SGDLS, CDR2 YYNGEE. The CDR3 consists of 15 residues. V lost 4 bases to trimming and J lost 3 bases, with 16 bases between them. This CDR3 is CASSPLGGQDYGYTF. CDR3 coding DNA: TGTGCCAGCAGCCCTCTGGGGGGGCAGGACTATGGCTACACCTTC.

The CDR3: CASSYSNVRQSNTEAFF. In nucleotides, the CDR3 is TGTGCCAGCAGTTACTCGAATGTTAGACAGTCGAACACTGAAGCTTTCTTT. The chain is built from TRBV6-2 or TRBV6-3 and TRBJ1-1; TRBD1 is a possible D gene (5 bases). V lost 0 bases and J lost 1, with 15 bases in between. Looked up from germline, CDR1 is MNHEY and CDR2 is SVGEGT. The CDR3 has 17 residues.

The rearrangement joins TRBV29-1 to TRBJ2-7; TRBD2 is a possible D gene (5 bases). CDR1 is SQVTM and CDR2 is ANQGSEA in the germline V gene. V was shortened by 7 bases and J by 1 base, with 20 bases between the two germline ends. This CDR3 spans 15 amino acids. CDR3 sequence (DNA): TGCAGCGCACTAGACGGACGAGGGCCTTCCTACGAGCAGTACTTC. Translating gives CSALDGRGPSYEQYF.

The V call is TRBV29-1, the J call TRBJ2-3, with D possibly TRBD1 on 6 matching bases. The CDR3 is 15 residues long. Between the trimmed V and J ends, which lost 6 bases and 5 bases, there was a span of 21 bases. Per germline, CDR1 SQVTM and CDR2 ANQGSEA. The CDR3 protein is CSVLPRTELLDTQYF. The CDR3 DNA is TGCAGCGTCCTACCTAGGACAGAGCTCTTAGATACGCAGTATTTT.

This chain connects TRBV30 to TRBJ1-5; D unresolved. Looked up from germline, CDR1 is GTSNPN and CDR2 is SVGIG (reference sequence). This CDR3 region has 13 residues. V lost 4 bases and J lost 5, with 12 bases in between. The CDR3 reads CAWTLEGDQPQHF. The CDR3 nucleotides read TGTGCCTGGACCCTTGAGGGCGATCAGCCCCAGCATTTT. Full variable domain (outside the CDR3, taken from reference TRBV30 and TRBJ1-5): SQTIHQWPATLVQPVGSPLSLECTVEGTSNPNLYWYRQAAGRGLQLLFYSVGIGQISSEVPQNLSASRPQDRQFILSSKKLLLSDSGFYLCAWTLEGDQPQHFGDGTRLSIL.

The rearrangement links TRBV30 to TRBJ1-4; D may be TRBD1 (5 bases). Germline loops: CDR1 GTSNPN, CDR2 SVGIG (reference sequence). The germline V and J ends were trimmed by 1 base and 4 bases, with 13 bases remaining between them. The CDR3 runs 15 residues. The CDR3 is CAWSGSHRRNEKLFF. The DNA for the CDR3 is TGTGCCTGGAGTGGATCGCACAGGCGTAATGAAAAACTGTTTTTT.

This chain connects TRBV6-5 to TRBJ1-1; 7 bases agree with TRBD1. Germline CDR1 reads MNHEY; CDR2 reads SVGAGI. CDR3 size: 14 residues. J lost 2 bases, V lost 5 bases, and 5 bases had no gene match. CDR3 in amino acids: CASSRDSSNTEAFF. CDR3 DNA sequence: TGTGCCAGCAGTCGGGACAGTTCTAACACTGAAGCTTTCTTT.